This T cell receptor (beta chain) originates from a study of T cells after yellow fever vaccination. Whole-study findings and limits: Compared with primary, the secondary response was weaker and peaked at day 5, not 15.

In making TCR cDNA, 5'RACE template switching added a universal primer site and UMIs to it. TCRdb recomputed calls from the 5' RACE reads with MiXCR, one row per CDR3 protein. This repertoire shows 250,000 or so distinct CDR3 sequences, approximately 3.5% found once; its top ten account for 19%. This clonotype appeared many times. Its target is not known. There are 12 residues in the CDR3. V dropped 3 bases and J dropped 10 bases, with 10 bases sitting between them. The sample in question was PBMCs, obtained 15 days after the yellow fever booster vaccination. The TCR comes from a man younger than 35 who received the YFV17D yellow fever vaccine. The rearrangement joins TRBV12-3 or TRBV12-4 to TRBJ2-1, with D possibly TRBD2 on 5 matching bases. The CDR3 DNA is TGTGCCAGCAGTTTTGAGGGTGGCGAGCAGTTCTTC. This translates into CASSFEGGEQFF.